This T cell receptor (beta chain) was observed in a study of T cell responses to AZD1222 COVID-19 vaccine. Study-wide results and limits: Once two AZD1222 doses were given, Spike-specific TCR breadth and depth went up.

To note about this clone: Its antigen remains unknown.

The data were produced by immunoSEQ multiplex PCR, yet TCRdb's version contains in-frame clones alone and is incomplete. Among 120,000 to 150,000 clones, 70% to 90% were seen once, and the ten largest hold over 13%. This CDR3 comprises 14 residues. The germline V gene encodes CDR1 SGHRS and CDR2 YFSETQ. With V trimmed by 6 bases and J by 1 base, 4 bases remained unmatched. V gene TRBV5-1 combines with J gene TRBJ1-2, with TRBD1 matching over 9 bases. The sequenced sample was peripheral blood, obtained on day 0 of AZD1222 vaccination. The clonotype comes from an adult in good health. CDR3 coding DNA: TGCGCCAGCACCCCGGACAGGGGTAACTATGGCTACACCTTC. Its protein is CASTPDRGNYGYTF.